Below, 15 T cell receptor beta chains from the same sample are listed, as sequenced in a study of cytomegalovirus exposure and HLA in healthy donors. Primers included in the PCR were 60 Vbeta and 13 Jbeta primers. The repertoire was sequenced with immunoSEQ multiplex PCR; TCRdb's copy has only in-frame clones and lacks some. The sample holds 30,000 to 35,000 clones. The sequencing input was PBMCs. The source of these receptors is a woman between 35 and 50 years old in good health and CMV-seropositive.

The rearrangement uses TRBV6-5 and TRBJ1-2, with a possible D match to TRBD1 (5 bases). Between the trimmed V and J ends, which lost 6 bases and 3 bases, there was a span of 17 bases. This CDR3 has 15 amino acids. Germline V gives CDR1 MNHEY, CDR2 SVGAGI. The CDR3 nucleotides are TGTGCCAGCAGCCTCTTAGGGGCGGGGGACTATGGCTACACCTTC. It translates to CASSLLGAGDYGYTF.

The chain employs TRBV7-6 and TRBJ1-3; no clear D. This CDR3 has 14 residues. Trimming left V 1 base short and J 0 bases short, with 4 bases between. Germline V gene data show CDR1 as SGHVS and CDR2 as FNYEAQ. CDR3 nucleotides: TGTGCCAGCAGCTTAGGCGTCTCTGGAAACACCATATATTTT. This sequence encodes CASSLGVSGNTIYF.

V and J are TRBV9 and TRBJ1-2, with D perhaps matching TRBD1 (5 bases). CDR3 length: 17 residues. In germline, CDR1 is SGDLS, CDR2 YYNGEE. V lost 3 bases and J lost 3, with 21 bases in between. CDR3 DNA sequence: TGTGCCAGCAGCGGCCGACCCGGCAGGGTTAAAGACTATGGCTACACCTTC. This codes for CASSGRPGRVKDYGYTF.

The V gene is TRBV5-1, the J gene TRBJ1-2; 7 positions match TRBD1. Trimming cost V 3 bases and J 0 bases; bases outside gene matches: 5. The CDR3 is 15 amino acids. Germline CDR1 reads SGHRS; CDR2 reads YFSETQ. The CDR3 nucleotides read TGCGCCAGCAGCTCCTGGGACAGACCTAACTATGGCTACACCTTC. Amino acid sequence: CASSSWDRPNYGYTF.

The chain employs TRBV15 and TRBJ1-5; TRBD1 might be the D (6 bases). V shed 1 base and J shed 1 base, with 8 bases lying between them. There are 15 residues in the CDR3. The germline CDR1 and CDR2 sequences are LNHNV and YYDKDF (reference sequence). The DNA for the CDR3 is TGTGCCACCAGCAGAGGGGGGACAAGCAATCAGCCCCAGCATTTT. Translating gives CATSRGGTSNQPQHF.

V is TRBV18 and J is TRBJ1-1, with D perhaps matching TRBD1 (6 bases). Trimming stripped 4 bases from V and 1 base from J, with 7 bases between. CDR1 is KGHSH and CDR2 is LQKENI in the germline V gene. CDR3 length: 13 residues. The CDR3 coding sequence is TGTGCCAGCTCACTACAGGGGAACACTGAAGCTTTCTTT. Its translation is CASSLQGNTEAFF.

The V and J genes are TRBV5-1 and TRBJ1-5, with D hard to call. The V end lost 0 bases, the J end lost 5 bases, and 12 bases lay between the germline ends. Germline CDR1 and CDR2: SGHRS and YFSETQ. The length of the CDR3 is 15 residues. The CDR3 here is CASSLGPLRHQPQHF. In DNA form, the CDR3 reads TGCGCCAGCAGCTTGGGGCCCCTCAGGCATCAGCCCCAGCATTTT.

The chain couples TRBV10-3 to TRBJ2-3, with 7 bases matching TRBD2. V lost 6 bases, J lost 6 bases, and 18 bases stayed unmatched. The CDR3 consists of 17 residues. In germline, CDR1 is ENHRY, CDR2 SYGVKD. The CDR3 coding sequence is TGTGCCATCAGGGGGGGGAGCGGCACGAAAACGGAGGATACGCAGTATTTT. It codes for CAIRGGSGTKTEDTQYF.

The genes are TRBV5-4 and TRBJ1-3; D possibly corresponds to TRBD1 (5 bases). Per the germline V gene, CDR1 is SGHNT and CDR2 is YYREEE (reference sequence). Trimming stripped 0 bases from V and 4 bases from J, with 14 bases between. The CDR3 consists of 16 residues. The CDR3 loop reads CASSLDVGRQGNTIYF. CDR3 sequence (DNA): TGTGCCAGCAGCTTGGATGTCGGGAGACAGGGAAACACCATATATTTT.

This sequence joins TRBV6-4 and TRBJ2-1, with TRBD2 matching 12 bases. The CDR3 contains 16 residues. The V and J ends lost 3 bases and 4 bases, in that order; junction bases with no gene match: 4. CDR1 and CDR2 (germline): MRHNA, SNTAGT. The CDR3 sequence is CASSELAGGVYNEQFF. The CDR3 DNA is TGTGCCAGCAGTGAACTAGCGGGAGGTGTTTACAATGAGCAGTTCTTC.

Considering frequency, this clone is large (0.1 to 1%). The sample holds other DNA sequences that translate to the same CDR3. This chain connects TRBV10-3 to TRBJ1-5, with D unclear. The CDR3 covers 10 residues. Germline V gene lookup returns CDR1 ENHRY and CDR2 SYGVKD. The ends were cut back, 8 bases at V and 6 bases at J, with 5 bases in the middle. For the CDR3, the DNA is TGTGCCATCTTCGGTCAGCCCCAGCATTTT. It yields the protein CAIFGQPQHF.

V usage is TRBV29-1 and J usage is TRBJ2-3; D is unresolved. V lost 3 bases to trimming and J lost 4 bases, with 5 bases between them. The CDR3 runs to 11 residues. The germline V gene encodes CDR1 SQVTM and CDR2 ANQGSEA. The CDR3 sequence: CSVEWPDTQYF. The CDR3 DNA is TGCAGCGTTGAGTGGCCAGATACGCAGTATTTT.

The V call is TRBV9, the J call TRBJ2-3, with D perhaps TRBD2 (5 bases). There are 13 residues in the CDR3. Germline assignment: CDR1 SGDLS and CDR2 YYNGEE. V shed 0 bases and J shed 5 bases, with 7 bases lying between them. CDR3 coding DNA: TGTGCCAGCAGCGTAGGAGGGCAAGATACGCAGTATTTT. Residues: CASSVGGQDTQYF.

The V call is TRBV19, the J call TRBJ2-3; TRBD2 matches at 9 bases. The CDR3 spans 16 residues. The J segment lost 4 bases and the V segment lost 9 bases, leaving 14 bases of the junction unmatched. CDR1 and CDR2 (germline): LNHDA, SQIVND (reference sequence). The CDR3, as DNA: TGTGCCAGCGGCTGGGCGGTAGCGGGAGTTGCAGATACGCAGTATTTT. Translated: CASGWAVAGVADTQYF.

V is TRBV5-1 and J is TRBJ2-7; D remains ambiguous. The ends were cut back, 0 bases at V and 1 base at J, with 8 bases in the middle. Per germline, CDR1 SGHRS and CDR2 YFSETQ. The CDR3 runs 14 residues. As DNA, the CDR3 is TGCGCCAGCAGCTTGGATCCAGATTCCTACGAGCAGTACTTC. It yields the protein CASSLDPDSYEQYF. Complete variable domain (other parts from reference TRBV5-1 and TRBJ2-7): KAGVTQTPRYLIKTRGQQVTLSCSPISGHRSVSWYQQTPGQGLQFLFEYFSETQRNKGNFPGRFSGRQFSNSRSEMNVSTLELGDSALYLCASSLDPDSYEQYFGPGTRLTVT.